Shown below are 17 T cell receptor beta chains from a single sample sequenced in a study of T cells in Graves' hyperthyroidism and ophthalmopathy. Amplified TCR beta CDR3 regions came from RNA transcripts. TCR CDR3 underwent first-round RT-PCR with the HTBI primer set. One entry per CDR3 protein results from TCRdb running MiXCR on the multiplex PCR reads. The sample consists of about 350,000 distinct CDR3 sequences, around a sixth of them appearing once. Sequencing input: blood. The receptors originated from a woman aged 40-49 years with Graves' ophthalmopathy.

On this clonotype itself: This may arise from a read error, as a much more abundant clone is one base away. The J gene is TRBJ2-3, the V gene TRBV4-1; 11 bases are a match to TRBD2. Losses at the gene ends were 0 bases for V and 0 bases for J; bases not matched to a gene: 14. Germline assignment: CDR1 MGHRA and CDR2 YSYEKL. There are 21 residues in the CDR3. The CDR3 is CASSQDLSWGLAASSTDTQYF. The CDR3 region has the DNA TGCGCCAGCAGCCAAGATCTCAGTTGGGGACTAGCGGCCTCTAGCACAGATACGCAGTATTTT.

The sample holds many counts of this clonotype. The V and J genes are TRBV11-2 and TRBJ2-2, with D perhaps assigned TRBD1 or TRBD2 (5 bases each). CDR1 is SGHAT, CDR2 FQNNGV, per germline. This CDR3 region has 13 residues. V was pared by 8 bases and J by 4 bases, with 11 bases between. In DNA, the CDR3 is TGTGCCAGCCGGGGCTACACCACCGGGGAGCTGTTTTTT. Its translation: CASRGYTTGELFF.

Written as DNA, the CDR3 is TGTGCCATCACTTCACCGGGACAGCTCTATGGCTACACCTTC. Its translation is CAITSPGQLYGYTF. The rearrangement uses TRBV10-3 and TRBJ1-2; 7 bases align to TRBD1. Germline CDR1 ENHRY, CDR2 SYGVKD. The V gene end was trimmed by 7 bases and the J gene end by 4 bases; junction bases not matched to a gene: 9. There are 14 residues in the CDR3.

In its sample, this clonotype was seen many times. In nucleotides, the CDR3 is TGTGCCAGCAGACACGACAGGGGGGGGTTTTCTGAAGCTTTCTTT. Protein product: CASRHDRGGFSEAFF. The rearrangement links TRBV6-1 to TRBJ1-1; the match to TRBD1 covers 9 bases. V lost 6 bases to trimming and J lost 6 bases; unmatched junction nucleotides: 11. The CDR3 is made up of 15 amino acids. Germline CDR1 is MNHNS and CDR2 is SASEGT.

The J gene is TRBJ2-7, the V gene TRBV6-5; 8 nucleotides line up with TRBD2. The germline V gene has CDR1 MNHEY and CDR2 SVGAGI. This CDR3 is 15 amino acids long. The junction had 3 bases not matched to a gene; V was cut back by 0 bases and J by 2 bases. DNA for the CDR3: TGTGCCAGCAGTTACTCGATGCGGGGGGCCTACGAGCAGTACTTC. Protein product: CASSYSMRGAYEQYF.

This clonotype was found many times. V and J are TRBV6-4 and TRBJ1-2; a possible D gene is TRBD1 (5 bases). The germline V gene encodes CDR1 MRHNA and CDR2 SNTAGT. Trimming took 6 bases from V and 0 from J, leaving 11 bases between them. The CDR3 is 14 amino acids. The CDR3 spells CASSPGPANYGYTF. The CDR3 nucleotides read TGTGCCAGCAGCCCGGGACCGGCTAACTATGGCTACACCTTC.

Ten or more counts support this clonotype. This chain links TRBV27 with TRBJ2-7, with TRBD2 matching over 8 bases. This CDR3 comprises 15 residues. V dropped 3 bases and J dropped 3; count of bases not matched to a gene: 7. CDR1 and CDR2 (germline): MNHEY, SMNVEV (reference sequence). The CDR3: CASSFSAGGNYEQYF. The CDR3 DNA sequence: TGTGCCAGCAGTTTTTCTGCGGGAGGAAACTACGAGCAGTACTTC.

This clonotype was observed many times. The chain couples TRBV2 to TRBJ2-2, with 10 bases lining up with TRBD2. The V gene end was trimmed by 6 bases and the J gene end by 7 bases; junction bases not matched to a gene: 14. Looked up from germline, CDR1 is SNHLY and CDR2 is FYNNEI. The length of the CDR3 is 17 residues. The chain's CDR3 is CASRSPWASGSFGELFF. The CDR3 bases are TGTGCCAGCAGATCCCCTTGGGCTAGCGGGAGCTTCGGGGAGCTGTTTTTT.

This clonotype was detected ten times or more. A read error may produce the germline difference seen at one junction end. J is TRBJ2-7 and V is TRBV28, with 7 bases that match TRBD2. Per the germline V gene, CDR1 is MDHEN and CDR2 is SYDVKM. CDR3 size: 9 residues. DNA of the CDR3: TGCGGGAGGACCTACGAGCAGTACTTC. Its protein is CGRTYEQYF.

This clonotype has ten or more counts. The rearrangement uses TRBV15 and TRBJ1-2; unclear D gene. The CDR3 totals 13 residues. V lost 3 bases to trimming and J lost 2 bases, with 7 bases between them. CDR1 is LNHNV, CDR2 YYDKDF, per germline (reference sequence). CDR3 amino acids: CATSRYKNYGYTF. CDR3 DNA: TGTGCCACCAGCAGGTACAAAAACTATGGCTACACCTTC.

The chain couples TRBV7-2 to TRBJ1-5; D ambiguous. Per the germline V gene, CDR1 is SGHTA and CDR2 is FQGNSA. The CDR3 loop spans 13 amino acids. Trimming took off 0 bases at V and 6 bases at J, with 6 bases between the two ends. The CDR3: CASSLAAGQPQHF. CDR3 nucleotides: TGTGCCAGCAGCTTAGCAGCGGGTCAGCCCCAGCATTTT.

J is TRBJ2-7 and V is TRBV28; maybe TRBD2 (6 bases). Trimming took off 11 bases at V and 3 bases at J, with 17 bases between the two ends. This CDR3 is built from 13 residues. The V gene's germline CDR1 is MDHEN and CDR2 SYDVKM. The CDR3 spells CAGSEGRGYEQYF. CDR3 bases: TGTGCCGGATCGGAGGGCCGGGGCTACGAGCAGTACTTC.

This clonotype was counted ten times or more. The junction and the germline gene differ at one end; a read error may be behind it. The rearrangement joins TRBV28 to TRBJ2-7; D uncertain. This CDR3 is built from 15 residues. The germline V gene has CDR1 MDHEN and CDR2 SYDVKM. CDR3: CASSLPGTGVYKQYF. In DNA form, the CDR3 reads TGTGCCAGCAGTTTACCCGGTACTGGGGTCTACAAGCAGTACTTC.

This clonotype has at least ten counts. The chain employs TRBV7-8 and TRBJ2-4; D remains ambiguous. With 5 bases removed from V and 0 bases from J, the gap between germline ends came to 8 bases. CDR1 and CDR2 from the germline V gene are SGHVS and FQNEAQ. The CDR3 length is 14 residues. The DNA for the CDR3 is TGTGCCAGCAGCCTACCGCTAGCCAAAAACATTCAGTACTTC. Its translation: CASSLPLAKNIQYF.

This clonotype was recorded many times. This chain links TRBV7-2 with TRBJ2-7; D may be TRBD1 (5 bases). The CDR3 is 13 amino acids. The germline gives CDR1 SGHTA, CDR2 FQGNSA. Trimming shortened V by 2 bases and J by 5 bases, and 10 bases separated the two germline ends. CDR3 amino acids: CASSLRKGNEQYF. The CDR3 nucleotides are TGTGCCAGCAGCTTAAGGAAGGGGAACGAGCAGTACTTC.

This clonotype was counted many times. Here the CDR3 DNA reads TGTGCTAGTGGTTTGGTACCGTCGAACACTGAAGCTTTCTTT. This gives the protein CASGLVPSNTEAFF. The gene calls are TRBV12-5 and TRBJ1-1; D is ambiguous. CDR1 and CDR2 (germline): LGHNT, FRNRAP. The CDR3 consists of 14 residues. The V end lost 0 bases, the J end lost 1 base, and 6 bases lay between the germline ends.

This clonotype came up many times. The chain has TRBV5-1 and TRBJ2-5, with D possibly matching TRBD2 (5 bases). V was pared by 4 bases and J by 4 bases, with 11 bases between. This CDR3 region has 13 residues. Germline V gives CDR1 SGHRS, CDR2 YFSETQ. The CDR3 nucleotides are TGCGCCAGCAGCGCCGGACTTTCAGAGACCCAGTACTTC. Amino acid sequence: CASSAGLSETQYF.